Below, 24 T cell receptor beta chains from the same sample are listed, as sequenced in a study of blood T cell repertoires in COVID-19 (dated by TCRdb to about 2020). The library relied on the immunoSEQ multiplex PCR assay. This immuneACCESS table, as held by TCRdb, lists in-frame sequences with V and J called but not all clones. Of the missing ones, under half trace to an unresolved V gene in checked studies; the others have no known cause. Recorded for this sample are 130,000 or so clones; just under 85% of them occurred a single time. The ten largest clones capture approximately 3.6% of the sample. Specimen: PBMCs or T cells enriched from blood (not recorded which). The receptors stem from a woman aged 45 to 65 with acute COVID-19.

This rearrangement joins TRBV14 to TRBJ1-1, with D unresolved. Germline V gene lookup returns CDR1 SGHDN and CDR2 FVKESK. CDR3 length: 13 residues. V lost 1 base to trimming and J lost 12 bases, with 15 bases between them. The CDR3 is CASSQVEGTDSFF. The CDR3 bases are TGTGCCAGCAGCCAAGTCGAGGGAACGGATTCTTTCTTT.

CDR3 sequence reads: CSASKGASGFYEQYF. CDR3 coding DNA: TGCAGTGCTAGTAAGGGGGCTAGCGGGTTCTACGAGCAGTACTTC. The chain couples TRBV20-1 to TRBJ2-7, with a tentative D call TRBD2 (8 bases). The ends were cut back, 3 bases at V and 3 bases at J, with 18 bases in the middle. The CDR3 consists of 15 residues. Germline V gene data show CDR1 as DFQATT and CDR2 as SNEGSKA (reference sequence).

For the CDR3, the DNA is TGTGCCAGCAGCTTCCGGGACTCGATTAACAATGAGCAGTTCTTC. It yields the protein CASSFRDSINNEQFF. The chain carries TRBV5-5 and TRBJ2-1; possible D gene TRBD2, 6 bases. The CDR3 loop spans 15 amino acids. Trimming pared 2 bases from V and 5 bases from J, leaving 14 bases between. CDR1 SGHKS and CDR2 YYEKEE come from the germline V gene (reference sequence).

The chain uses TRBV5-1 and TRBJ2-2, with 10 positions matching TRBD2. J lost 4 bases, V lost 0 bases, and 6 bases had no gene match. The CDR3 totals 17 residues. Per the germline V gene, CDR1 is SGHRS and CDR2 is YFSETQ. CDR3 sequence reads: CASSLAAGGPGTGELFF. The CDR3 bases are TGCGCCAGCAGCTTGGCAGCGGGAGGGCCGGGCACCGGGGAGCTGTTTTTT.

The V gene is TRBV11-3, the J gene TRBJ2-5, with D possibly being TRBD2 (7 bases). This CDR3 region has 18 residues. The V and J ends lost 3 bases and 5 bases respectively, with 25 bases between them. The germline gives CDR1 SGHNT, CDR2 YENEEA. The CDR3 DNA sequence: TGTGCCAGCAGCTTCCCCCCACTATTGGGGGGGCGGACGGAGACCCAGTACTTC. It is translated as CASSFPPLLGGRTETQYF.

V is TRBV4-2 and J is TRBJ2-3, with 12 bases that match TRBD2. This CDR3 spans 15 amino acids. V trimming: 5 bases; J trimming: 4 bases; junction bases outside the gene matches: 4. In germline, CDR1 is LGHNA, CDR2 YNFKEQ. The CDR3 sequence is CASSNLAGGPDTQYF. CDR3 nucleotides: TGTGCCAGCAGCAACCTAGCGGGAGGGCCAGATACGCAGTATTTT.

The chain recombines TRBV28 with TRBJ2-2; D call uncertain. Per germline, CDR1 MDHEN and CDR2 SYDVKM. Trimming took off 2 bases at V and 4 bases at J, with 5 bases between the two ends. This CDR3 has 13 amino acids. In DNA form, the CDR3 reads TGTGCCAGCAGTTTAATTAGCACCGGGGAGCTGTTTTTT. Amino acids: CASSLISTGELFF.

The V call is TRBV7-8, the J call TRBJ2-7; 14 bases map to TRBD2. After removal of 4 bases from V and 9 bases from J, the junction contained 8 bases not matched to a gene. The germline V gene encodes CDR1 SGHVS and CDR2 FQNEAQ. The CDR3 covers 15 residues. The CDR3: CASSSGTSGRTPQYF. The CDR3, as DNA: TGTGCCAGCAGCTCCGGGACTAGCGGGAGAACACCGCAGTACTTC.

This chain connects TRBV11-1 to TRBJ2-1, with 14 bases identical to TRBD2. Germline CDR1 and CDR2: SGHAT and FQDESV (reference sequence). J was trimmed by 7 bases and V by 3 bases; bases with no gene match: 5. This CDR3 has 16 residues. DNA for the CDR3: TGTGCCAGCAGCTTGCGACTAGCGGGAGGGCGTAATGAGCAGTTCTTC. Protein: CASSLRLAGGRNEQFF.

The genes are TRBV7-6 and TRBJ1-4; D perhaps matches TRBD1 (5 bases). Germline CDR1 and CDR2: SGHVS and FNYEAQ. The V end lost 4 bases, the J end lost 5 bases, and 17 bases lay between the germline ends. CDR3 length: 16 residues. This chain's CDR3 is CASSSFREGSNEKLFF. The CDR3 DNA reads as TGTGCCAGCAGCTCCTTCCGGGAGGGGAGCAATGAAAAACTGTTTTTT.

The chain carries TRBV28 and TRBJ1-2; 9 bases are a match to TRBD1. Germline values: CDR1 MDHEN, CDR2 SYDVKM. The CDR3 contains 14 residues. V was pared by 6 bases and J by 3 bases, with 5 bases of the junction left unmatched. CDR3 nucleotides: TGTGCCAGCAGGGGGGGACAGGGCGACTATGGCTACACCTTC. Translated: CASRGGQGDYGYTF.

The rearrangement uses TRBV7-9 and TRBJ2-5; D possibly corresponds to TRBD2 (7 bases). Germline CDR1 is SEHNR and CDR2 is FQNEAQ (reference sequence). This CDR3 contains 15 residues. Between the trimmed V and J ends, which lost 0 bases and 4 bases, there was a span of 12 bases. CDR3 region: CASSLAGGGRETQYF. CDR3 nucleotides: TGTGCCAGCAGCTTAGCTGGGGGGGGGCGAGAGACCCAGTACTTC.

The chain is built from TRBV19 and TRBJ2-7, with D tentatively TRBD1 (5 bases). Per germline, CDR1 LNHDA and CDR2 SQIVND (reference sequence). Trimming left V 7 bases short and J 6 bases short, with 10 bases between. The CDR3 is made up of 11 amino acids. For the CDR3, the DNA is TGTGCCAGTAATAAAGGGGCCGAGCAGTACTTC. Translated, it gives CASNKGAEQYF.

The chain uses TRBV4-2 and TRBJ2-5; D perhaps matches TRBD2 (6 bases). CDR1 and CDR2 (germline): LGHNA, YNFKEQ. Trimming removed 1 base at V and 0 bases at J, with 9 bases between. This CDR3 is 15 amino acids long. For the CDR3, the DNA is TGTGCCAGCAGCCAAGTCGGGGGATACCAAGAGACCCAGTACTTC. This sequence encodes CASSQVGGYQETQYF.

This clone was seen a single time. CDR3: CASSAQGFGTEAFF. CDR3 in DNA: TGCGCCAGCAGCGCACAGGGGTTTGGCACTGAAGCTTTCTTT. The chain recombines TRBV5-1 with TRBJ1-1; 7 bases match TRBD1. CDR3 size: 14 residues. The V segment lost 4 bases and the J segment 4 bases; nucleotides outside the gene matches: 7. Germline lookup yields CDR1 SGHRS and CDR2 YFSETQ. Full variable domain (missing parts from reference TRBV5-1 and TRBJ1-1): KAGVTQTPRYLIKTRGQQVTLSCSPISGHRSVSWYQQTPGQGLQFLFEYFSETQRNKGNFPGRFSGRQFSNSRSEMNVSTLELGDSALYLCASSAQGFGTEAFFGQGTRLTVV.

This clone was counted a few times. This chain uses TRBV5-1 with TRBJ1-4; 8 bases line up with TRBD1. Per germline, CDR1 SGHRS and CDR2 YFSETQ. Unmatched junction bases numbered 8, after V lost 0 bases and J lost 7 bases. The CDR3 is 16 residues long. The CDR3 here is CASSLGGRDRTEKLFF. The DNA for the CDR3 is TGCGCCAGCAGCTTGGGGGGCCGGGACAGGACTGAAAAACTGTTTTTT.

The chain joins TRBV6-5 to TRBJ1-6; D unclear. The germline V and J ends were trimmed by 7 bases and 1 base, with 8 bases remaining between them. Per the germline V gene, CDR1 is MNHEY and CDR2 is SVGAGI. This CDR3 has 14 amino acids. CDR3 region: CASTGRSYNSPLHF. The CDR3 DNA is TGTGCCAGCACCGGTCGGTCCTATAATTCACCCCTCCACTTT.

The V gene is TRBV5-1, the J gene TRBJ2-2; 9 bases are a match to TRBD2. Losses at the gene ends were 0 bases for V and 3 bases for J; bases not matched to a gene: 0. CDR3 size: 15 residues. CDR1 SGHRS and CDR2 YFSETQ come from the germline V gene. DNA for the CDR3: TGCGCCAGCAGCTTGGGCGGGAGGGACACCGGGGAGCTGTTTTTT. Translation gives CASSLGGRDTGELFF.

CDR3 coding DNA: TGCAGCGTTGGACTAGCGGGAGCGGGTGAGCAGTTCTTC. This gives the protein CSVGLAGAGEQFF. V gene TRBV29-1 combines with J gene TRBJ2-1; TRBD2 matches 12 bases. Losses at the gene ends were 4 bases for V and 9 bases for J; bases not matched to a gene: 4. There are 13 residues in the CDR3. Germline V gene data show CDR1 as SQVTM and CDR2 as ANQGSEA.

This chain connects TRBV5-4 to TRBJ2-2; 8 nucleotides align to TRBD1. Germline-derived CDR1 and CDR2 are SGHNT and YYREEE (reference sequence). The CDR3 has 16 amino acids. V dropped 4 bases and J dropped 4; count of bases not matched to a gene: 9. In DNA form, the CDR3 reads TGTGCCAGCAGCCATCGACAGGGGATCTTCACCGGGGAGCTGTTTTTT. Translation gives CASSHRQGIFTGELFF.

V usage is TRBV5-4 and J usage is TRBJ2-1; TRBD2 matches at 14 bases. Germline lookup yields CDR1 SGHNT and CDR2 YYREEE (reference sequence). V gave up 3 bases and J gave up 5 bases; unmatched junction bases: 7. CDR3 length: 17 amino acids. CDR3 in DNA: TGTGCCAGCAGCTATGGACTAGCGGGAGGCAAGAACAATGAGCAGTTCTTC. Protein sequence: CASSYGLAGGKNNEQFF.

J is TRBJ2-7 and V is TRBV5-1; D unclear. The CDR3 covers 13 residues. In germline, CDR1 is SGHRS, CDR2 YFSETQ. Trimming left V 4 bases short and J 2 bases short, with 10 bases between. DNA for the CDR3: TGCGCCAGCAGCGTTCAACCGGCCTACGAGCAGTACTTC. This codes for CASSVQPAYEQYF.

CDR3 DNA sequence: TGTGCCAGTAGGGGGACAGGGTTGGATACGCAGTATTTT. Translated, it gives CASRGTGLDTQYF. This chain joins TRBV19 and TRBJ2-3, with 9 bases aligning to TRBD1. Germline V gene sequence: CDR1 LNHDA, CDR2 SQIVND (reference sequence). The CDR3 consists of 13 residues. Trimming took 6 bases from V and 6 from J; bases not matched to a gene: 4.

The chain couples TRBV28 to TRBJ2-7; TRBD1 is a possible D gene (6 bases). The V end was cut by 4 bases, the J end by 5 bases, with 18 bases between. Germline V gene lookup returns CDR1 MDHEN and CDR2 SYDVKM. There are 15 residues in the CDR3. The CDR3 region has the DNA TGTGCCAGCAGTTCCCAATCCCTCAAGGGGGACGAGCAGTACTTC. This translates into CASSSQSLKGDEQYF.